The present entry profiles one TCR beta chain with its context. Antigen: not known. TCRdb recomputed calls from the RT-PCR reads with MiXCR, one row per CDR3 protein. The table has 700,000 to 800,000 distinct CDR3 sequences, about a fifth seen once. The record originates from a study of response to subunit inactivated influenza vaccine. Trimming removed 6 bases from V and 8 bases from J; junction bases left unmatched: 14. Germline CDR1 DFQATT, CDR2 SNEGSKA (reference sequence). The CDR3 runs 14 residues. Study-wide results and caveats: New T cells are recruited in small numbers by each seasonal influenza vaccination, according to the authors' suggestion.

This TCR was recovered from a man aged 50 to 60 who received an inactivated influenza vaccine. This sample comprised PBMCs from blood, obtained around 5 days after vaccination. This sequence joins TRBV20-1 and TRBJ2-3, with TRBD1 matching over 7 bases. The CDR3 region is CSALRQGLLPTQYF. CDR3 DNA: TGCAGTGCACTAAGACAGGGTTTATTACCTACGCAGTATTTT.